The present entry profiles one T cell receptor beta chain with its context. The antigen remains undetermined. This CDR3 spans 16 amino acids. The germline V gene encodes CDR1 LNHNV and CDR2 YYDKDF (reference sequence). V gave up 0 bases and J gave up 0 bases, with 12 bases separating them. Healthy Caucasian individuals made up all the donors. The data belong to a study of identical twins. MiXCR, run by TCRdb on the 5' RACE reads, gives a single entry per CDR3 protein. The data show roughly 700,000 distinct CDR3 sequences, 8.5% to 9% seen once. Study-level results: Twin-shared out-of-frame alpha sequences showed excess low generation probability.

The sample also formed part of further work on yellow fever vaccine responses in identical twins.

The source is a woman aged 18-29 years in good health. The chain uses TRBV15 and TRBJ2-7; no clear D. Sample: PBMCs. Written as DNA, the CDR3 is TGTGCCACCAGCAGAGATCCGGGTTATATCTCCTACGAGCAGTACTTC. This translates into CATSRDPGYISYEQYF.